These T cell receptor beta chains were read from a single sample in a study of molecular identifiers for immune sequencing clone quantification. MiXCR was run by TCRdb on the PCR reads, yielding one entry per CDR3 protein. The data show hundreds of thousands of distinct CDR3 sequences, 25% seen once. Material for sequencing was naive CD8+ T cells from blood, with Jurkat cell RNA spiked in. Receptors were obtained from a human donor in good health. Some libraries in this study had Jurkat cell RNA spiked in. Both conserved end residues are part of each CDR3. D genes are given only for firm matches. The listing skips clone size in some rows; elsewhere it reads once, few, many or a size class.

D gene	clone size	V gene	J gene	CDR3 protein	CDR3 DNA
-	-	TRBV6-2/TRBV6-3	TRBJ2-1	CASSQQGEQFF	TGTGCCAGCAGTCAACAGGGAGAGCAGTTCTTC
TRBD2	many	TRBV5-4	TRBJ2-7	CASSRPGLAGDEAYEQYF	TGTGCCAGCAGCAGACCGGGACTAGCGGGGGACGAAGCCTACGAGCAGTACTTC
-	many	TRBV2	TRBJ1-1	CASSKPLETEAFF	TGTGCCAGCAGTAAACCTCTGGAAACTGAAGCTTTCTTT
-	many	TRBV28	TRBJ2-7	CASSTTSTERPPLREQYF	TGTGCCAGCAGTACCACCTCAACGGAGAGGCCCCCGTTACGGGAGCAGTACTTC
-	-	TRBV2	TRBJ2-1	CASRAGPPVWDEQFF	TGTGCCAGCAGGGCGGGACCGCCGGTCTGGGATGAGCAGTTCTTC
-	many	TRBV29-1	TRBJ2-7	CSVKGDPAYEQYF	TGCAGCGTGAAAGGGGATCCGGCCTACGAGCAGTACTTC
-	few	TRBV19	TRBJ2-4	CASSIWAGDVENIQYF	TGTGCCAGTAGTATTTGGGCAGGGGACGTGGAAAACATTCAGTACTTC
-	many	TRBV10-3	TRBJ2-7	CAISESGEQYF	TGTGCCATCAGTGAGTCCGGCGAGCAGTACTTC
-	many	TRBV5-1	TRBJ1-1	CASSLVALFSDGDTEAFF	TGCGCCAGCAGCTTGGTTGCCCTTTTTAGCGATGGAGACACTGAAGCTTTCTTT
TRBD2	few	TRBV7-9	TRBJ2-5	CASSPQGGEPQYF	TGTGCCAGCAGCCCCCAGGGAGGGGAGCCCCAGTACTTC
-	few	TRBV19	TRBJ1-5	CASSIDGGAQPQHF	TGTGCCAGTAGTATAGATGGGGGGGCTCAGCCCCAGCATTTT
TRBD2	many	TRBV7-2	TRBJ2-7	CASSLATSGDYEQYF	TGTGCCAGCAGCTTAGCGACTAGCGGGGACTACGAGCAGTACTTC
-	-	TRBV12-3/TRBV12-4	TRBJ2-1	CASSLPGGLYNGQFF	TGTGCCAGCAGTTTGCCGGGGGGCCTATACAATGGGCAGTTCTTC
TRBD2	once	TRBV7-2	TRBJ2-5	CASSYSGGPNLETQYF	TGTGCCAGCAGTTATAGCGGGGGACCGAACCTAGAGACCCAGTACTTC
-	-	TRBV7-9	TRBJ2-7	CASSPRESNYEQYF	TGTGCCAGCAGCCCCCGCGAGAGTAACTACGAGCAGTACTTC
-	few	TRBV19	TRBJ1-5	CASSIGNSNQPQHF	TGTGCCAGTAGTATCGGGAATAGCAATCAGCCCCAGCATTTT
-	many	TRBV29-1	TRBJ2-2	CSVGEVWLARPNTGELFF	TGCAGCGTTGGAGAGGTGTGGCTAGCCCGACCGAACACCGGGGAGCTGTTTTTT
-	many	TRBV12-3/TRBV12-4	TRBJ2-1	CASSEGLEQFF	TGTGCCAGCAGTGAGGGGCTAGAGCAGTTCTTC
-	many	TRBV6-1	TRBJ1-1	CASSKLGEAFF	TGTGCCAGCAGTAAACTGGGTGAAGCTTTCTTT
TRBD2	many	TRBV6-1	TRBJ2-7	CASSEPLAGGHYEQYF	TGTGCCAGCAGTGAGCCACTAGCGGGGGGCCACTACGAGCAGTACTTC
-	few	TRBV19	TRBJ1-5	CASSMTGPYSNQPQHF	TGTGCCAGTAGTATGACAGGACCTTATAGCAATCAGCCCCAGCATTTT
TRBD1	-	TRBV4-3	TRBJ2-1	CASSQVVSEGQNYNEQFF	TGCGCCAGCAGCCAAGTAGTGAGTGAGGGACAGAATTACAATGAGCAGTTCTTC
-	many	TRBV4-3	TRBJ1-5	CASSLSDSLNQPQHF	TGCGCCAGCAGCCTAAGCGACAGTCTCAATCAGCCCCAGCATTTT
TRBD2	many	TRBV20-1	TRBJ2-3	CSARDFTSGSTDTQYF	TGCAGTGCTAGAGATTTCACTAGCGGTAGCACAGATACGCAGTATTTT
-	-	TRBV20-1	TRBJ1-3	CTSRTAPGNTIYF	TGCACATCTCGGACAGCCCCTGGAAACACCATATATTTT